One and the same sample provided the 9 T cell receptor beta chains below, sequenced in a study of OX40 agonist ivuxolimab in advanced cancers. The method was immunoSEQ multiplex PCR; TCRdb's version includes in-frame clones alone and lacks a portion of them. The sample has roughly 34,000 clones; around four fifths are singletons. This specimen was CD4+ or CD8+ T cells sorted from blood, taken in a trial of the OX40 agonist ivuxolimab. The receptors shown here come from an adult with an advanced solid tumor such as melanoma, head and neck, liver or kidney cancer.

The chain has TRBV4-1 and TRBJ2-7; D remains ambiguous. The CDR3 runs to 13 residues. Germline V gene sequence: CDR1 MGHRA, CDR2 YSYEKL. V dropped 4 bases and J dropped 1 base, with 8 bases sitting between them. The CDR3 bases are TGCGCCAGCAGCCCCGGGCCATCCTACGAGCAGTACTTC. Amino acids: CASSPGPSYEQYF.

Details on this clone: Germline and junction disagree at one end, which may indicate a read error. As DNA, the CDR3 is TGTGCCAGCAGCGCGAGCCAGATTATGACGCCCAACTATGACTACACCTTC. It is translated as CASSASQIMTPNYDYTF. This chain links TRBV9 with TRBJ1-2, with D unclear. Germline lookup yields CDR1 SGDLS and CDR2 YYNGEE. The CDR3 totals 17 residues.

The chain has TRBV30 and TRBJ1-1; 9 nucleotides align to TRBD1. Unmatched junction bases numbered 5, after V lost 1 base and J lost 11 bases. The CDR3 is 12 residues long. Per the germline V gene, CDR1 is GTSNPN and CDR2 is SVGIG (reference sequence). The chain's CDR3 is CAWSDRGRKAFF. CDR3 nucleotides: TGTGCCTGGAGTGACAGGGGGCGCAAGGCTTTCTTT.

This clone was found once. The CDR3 DNA follows: TGTGCCAGCAGCCCCGACAGCTCCTACGAGCAGTACTTC. Translating it yields CASSPDSSYEQYF. The chain joins TRBV9 to TRBJ2-7; maybe TRBD1 (5 bases). CDR3 length: 13 residues. In germline, CDR1 is SGDLS, CDR2 YYNGEE. V gave up 4 bases and J gave up 0 bases, with 8 bases separating them. The whole variable domain, filled in from reference TRBV9 and TRBJ2-7, reads DSGVTQTPKHLITATGQRVTLRCSPRSGDLSVYWYQQSLDQGLQFLIQYYNGEERAKGNILERFSAQQFPDLHSELNLSSLELGDSALYFCASSPDSSYEQYFGPGTRLTVT.

The chain joins TRBV7-2 to TRBJ2-1; D may be TRBD1 or TRBD2 (6 bases each). The CDR3 runs 16 residues. Germline V gene lookup returns CDR1 SGHTA and CDR2 FQGNSA. V was pared by 3 bases and J by 7 bases, with 19 bases between. Here the CDR3 reads CASSLGGGGGVNEQFF. The CDR3 DNA follows: TGTGCCAGCAGCTTGGGTGGGGGCGGAGGGGTGAATGAGCAGTTCTTC.

The J gene is TRBJ2-5, the V gene TRBV28; 7 bases line up with TRBD2. The CDR3 is 17 residues long. CDR1 is MDHEN and CDR2 is SYDVKM in the germline V gene. Germline trimming cut 8 bases from V and 0 bases from J; bases unmatched to any gene: 15. The CDR3 coding sequence is TGTGCCAGCGCGGATCCACTAGCGTTAAGTTACCAAGAGACCCAGTACTTC. Its translation: CASADPLALSYQETQYF.

The chain combines TRBV7-8 with TRBJ2-7; unclear D gene. Germline-derived CDR1 and CDR2 are SGHVS and FQNEAQ. V was shortened by 1 base and J by 5 bases, with 18 bases between the two germline ends. This CDR3 spans 16 amino acids. Here the CDR3 DNA reads TGTGCCAGCAGCTTAGTACGCCAGAGCAAACATCACGAGCAGTACTTC. Residues: CASSLVRQSKHHEQYF.

The chain recombines TRBV7-9 with TRBJ2-6, with D perhaps given as TRBD1 or TRBD2 (5 bases each). V shed 1 base and J shed 4 bases, with 11 bases lying between them. CDR1 and CDR2 from the germline V gene are SEHNR and FQNEAQ (reference sequence). This CDR3 region has 16 residues. The CDR3 DNA follows: TGTGCCAGCAGCTTAGGTTTAGGGACGGGGGCCAACGTCCTGACTTTC. Amino acid sequence: CASSLGLGTGANVLTF.

The chain uses TRBV6-1 and TRBJ2-7, with a possible D match to TRBD1 (6 bases). This CDR3 has 16 residues. From germline, CDR1 is MNHNS and CDR2 SASEGT. V was cut by 4 bases and J by 0 bases, with 16 bases left in between. The CDR3 DNA is TGTGCCAGCAGTGCCTCCTGGGGGCGAACCTCCTACGAGCAGTACTTC. This gives the protein CASSASWGRTSYEQYF.